This T cell receptor beta chain was sequenced during a study of blood T cell repertoires in COVID-19. Study at large: COVID-19 samples from acute and convalescent phases originated in the United States, Italy and Spain.

Original data processing: Quantification of nucleated cells was approximated via reference gene primer amplification. TCRdb keeps only in-frame clones here, not all; method: immunoSEQ multiplex PCR. V and J calls and clone size are those listed in that table; D and trimming were worked out from the DNA. The data contain about 80,000 clones, 82% of them seen just once; the ten biggest clones take up about 10%. V was clipped by 0 bases and J by 5 bases; unmatched bases: 7. The CDR3 runs 15 residues. Germline CDR1 and CDR2: SGHRS and YFSETQ. The J gene is TRBJ2-5, the V gene TRBV5-1; the match to TRBD2 covers 7 bases. This clonotype originated in a man aged 55 to 70 with acute or convalescent COVID-19. Sequenced: peripheral blood. The CDR3 DNA follows: TGCGCCAGCAGCTTGGCGGCTAGCGGAGGCGAGACCCAGTACTTC. It encodes CASSLAASGGETQYF.